There are many counts of the clone carrying this TCR beta chain. What it binds is not known. The CDR3 is 14 amino acids. The germline gives CDR1 SGHVS, CDR2 FNYEAQ. Unmatched junction bases numbered 3, after V lost 1 base and J lost 6 bases. This sample is part of a study of T cell repertoires in cytomegalovirus infection. Whole-study context: In public TCR beta signatures, there were indications of both CMV infection and matching HLA type. Notes on the study in general: Clonotype analysis showed dominance of the ex vivo response by HLA-C-restricted CMV-specific TCR beta clonotypes.

TCRdb reprocessed the reads via MiXCR and lists one record per CDR3 protein. Of approximately 320,000 distinct CDR3 sequences listed, over 7.5% are singletons. The sequencing input was PBMCs. The sequence was obtained from a human donor in good health (CMV status not recorded). Some clones in this sample may be carry-over from other donors' samples. The gene calls are TRBV7-6 and TRBJ2-1, with 7 bases matching TRBD2. The CDR3 reads CASSLGLAANEQFF. CDR3 bases: TGTGCCAGCAGCTTAGGCCTAGCGGCCAATGAGCAGTTCTTC.